The sequence of this T cell receptor beta chain was determined in a study of cytomegalovirus exposure and HLA in healthy donors. For the study at large: The study placed 70% to 90% of its 398 genotyped donors in the Caucasian-associated ancestry cluster.

Concerning this clone itself: Antigen: not known.

This PCR relied on a set of 60 Vbeta primers and 13 Jbeta primers. The repertoire was sequenced with immunoSEQ multiplex PCR; TCRdb's copy has only in-frame clones and lacks some. The sample consists of about 90,000 clones, 75% to 80% of them appearing once. Findings and caveats of the study: As a later analysis showed, several of the most significant clusters appeared to be linked to common viral pathogens. TCR beta sequences numbering roughly 16,000 were associated with HLA alleles at 0.05 false discovery rate in a later analysis.

The V and J ends lost 4 bases and 6 bases, in that order; junction bases with no gene match: 12. The V gene's germline CDR1 is SGHRS and CDR2 YFSETQ. The CDR3 contains 16 residues. The sample comprised PBMCs. This sequence was found in a middle-aged woman in good health and CMV-seropositive. The chain links TRBV5-1 to TRBJ2-2, with 7 bases fitting TRBD2. CDR3 residues: CASSALSAGVPGELFF. Here the CDR3 DNA reads TGCGCCAGCAGCGCATTAAGCGCGGGAGTTCCCGGGGAGCTGTTTTTT.